What follows is one T cell receptor (beta chain) and its context. Its antigen is currently unknown. This specimen comes from a study of T cells in localized non-small cell lung cancer. The repertoire was sequenced with immunoSEQ multiplex PCR; TCRdb's copy has only in-frame clones and lacks some. The table has 30,000 to 45,000 clones, approximately 88% seen once. Study results and limitations: Heterogeneity within the tumor remains possible, as just one region underwent sequencing.

Unmatched junction bases numbered 5, after V lost 8 bases and J lost 1 base. This CDR3 spans 14 amino acids. Germline V gives CDR1 MNHEY, CDR2 SVGAGI. The chain couples TRBV6-5 to TRBJ2-7; 10 bases are a match to TRBD2. The specimen comprised peripheral blood, sampled before any cancer treatment. This receptor was obtained from a woman aged 40-75 years with stage I lung adenocarcinoma. The CDR3 DNA is TGTGCCAGCGCCAGGACTAGCGGATCCTACGAGCAGTACTTC. This codes for CASARTSGSYEQYF.